The 15 T cell receptor beta chains in this list originate from one sample, sequenced in a study of T cell responses to AZD1222 COVID-19 vaccine. The assay was immunoSEQ multiplex PCR, and TCRdb's table has in-frame clones only and misses some. The sample comprises under 150,000 clones, approximately 94% of which are singletons, and roughly 5% rests with the top ten. The sample in question was peripheral blood, obtained on day 0 of AZD1222 vaccination. The receptors shown here come from an adult in good health.

Here the CDR3 reads CASGLVSGNQPQHF. The DNA of the CDR3 is TGTGCTAGTGGTTTGGTGAGCGGGAATCAGCCCCAGCATTTT. This rearrangement joins TRBV12-5 to TRBJ1-5, with D hard to call. This CDR3 spans 14 amino acids. The V end lost 0 bases, the J end lost 4 bases, and 7 bases lay between the germline ends. Germline lookup yields CDR1 LGHNT and CDR2 FRNRAP.

The chain combines TRBV3-1 (or the pseudogene TRBV3-2) with TRBJ2-7; D gene unclear. The germline CDR1 and CDR2 sequences are LGHDT and YNNKEL (reference sequence). The CDR3 spans 14 residues. V was clipped by 2 bases and J by 6 bases, with 14 bases between them. CDR3 DNA sequence: TGTGCCAGCAGCCAAATCGCAGGCCCCCTCGAGCAGTACTTC. Its protein product is CASSQIAGPLEQYF.

The rearrangement joins TRBV11-2 to TRBJ2-1, with TRBD2 matching over 16 bases. The CDR3 spans 15 residues. Germline V gene data show CDR1 as SGHAT and CDR2 as FQNNGV. The V and J ends lost 4 bases and 10 bases, in that order; junction bases with no gene match: 4. CDR3 in DNA: TGTGCCAGCAGCTCCCCGGGACTAGCGGGAGGGGAGCAGTTCTTC. This gives the protein CASSSPGLAGGEQFF.

This sequence joins TRBV6-2 or TRBV6-3 and TRBJ1-5; the D is unclear. This CDR3 is built from 16 residues. V was shortened by 6 bases and J by 7 bases, with 22 bases between the two germline ends. CDR1 is MNHEY and CDR2 is SVGEGT in the germline V gene. The DNA for the CDR3 is TGTGCCAGCAGCGTAAGAAGGGCCCCGGATGGACAGCCCCAGCATTTT. Its translation: CASSVRRAPDGQPQHF.

This rearrangement joins TRBV11-2 to TRBJ2-3, with 13 positions matching TRBD2. V shed 4 bases, J shed 4 bases, and the junction held 8 bases outside the gene matches. The CDR3 contains 17 residues. Looked up from germline, CDR1 is SGHAT and CDR2 is FQNNGV. The CDR3 DNA reads TGTGCCAGCAGCTACGCTGGACTAGCGGGAGTCGCAGATACGCAGTATTTT. Translated, it gives CASSYAGLAGVADTQYF.

V is TRBV5-1 and J is TRBJ2-7; a weak D match, TRBD2 (6 bases). Trimming cost V 2 bases and J 6 bases, with 15 bases left between them. Germline CDR1 and CDR2: SGHRS and YFSETQ. The CDR3 runs 14 residues. CDR3 in amino acids: CASSLREIWGEQYF. For the CDR3, the DNA is TGCGCCAGCAGCTTACGGGAGATATGGGGCGAGCAGTACTTC.

The sample holds one count of this clone. The genes are TRBV15 and TRBJ2-1; 9 bases are a match to TRBD1. The trim removed 1 base at V and 6 bases at J, leaving 4 bases unmatched. There are 15 residues in the CDR3. CDR1 and CDR2 from the germline V gene are LNHNV and YYDKDF (reference sequence). The DNA of the CDR3 is TGTGCCACCAGCAGAGGGGACAGGGTGGGCAATGAGCAGTTCTTC. Protein product: CATSRGDRVGNEQFF.

The CDR3 loop is CASSPLLGQLNYGYTF. Written as DNA, the CDR3 is TGTGCCAGTAGTCCTCTTTTGGGACAGCTTAACTATGGCTACACCTTC. V gene TRBV19 combines with J gene TRBJ1-2; 7 bases align to TRBD1. Germline assignment: CDR1 LNHDA and CDR2 SQIVND (reference sequence). The CDR3 loop spans 16 amino acids. V lost 5 bases, J lost 1 base, and 10 bases stayed unmatched.

This chain joins TRBV20-1 and TRBJ1-3; 9 nucleotides agree with TRBD1. CDR1 is DFQATT, CDR2 SNEGSKA, per germline (reference sequence). This CDR3 spans 14 amino acids. Trimming cost V 3 bases and J 5 bases; bases outside gene matches: 5. The chain's CDR3 is CSASGGQGRNTIYF. CDR3 sequence (DNA): TGCAGTGCTAGTGGGGGACAGGGAAGAAACACCATATATTTT.

The rearrangement joins TRBV27 to TRBJ1-5; D unclear. V was shortened by 6 bases and J by 1 base, with 13 bases between the two germline ends. The CDR3 is 15 amino acids. The germline V gene has CDR1 MNHEY and CDR2 SMNVEV (reference sequence). The CDR3, as DNA: TGTGCCAGCAGCTTGGTGTCCGGAAGCAATCAGCCCCAGCATTTT. Its protein product is CASSLVSGSNQPQHF.

This chain connects TRBV6-5 to TRBJ1-1; no reliable D call. Germline V gene sequence: CDR1 MNHEY, CDR2 SVGAGI. The CDR3 length is 13 residues. The V and J ends lost 7 bases and 4 bases respectively, with 13 bases between them. CDR3 protein: CASKELWGTEAFF. CDR3 coding DNA: TGTGCCAGCAAGGAGCTCTGGGGCACTGAAGCTTTCTTT.

The chain employs TRBV6-1 and TRBJ2-7; 7 bases fit TRBD1. Germline trimming cut 3 bases from V and 7 bases from J; bases unmatched to any gene: 6. The germline gives CDR1 MNHNS, CDR2 SASEGT. This CDR3 is 13 amino acids long. Here the CDR3 DNA reads TGTGCCAGCAGTGAGACAGGGAGAAGGGAGCAGTACTTC. This translates into CASSETGRREQYF.

J is TRBJ2-5 and V is TRBV3-1 (or the pseudogene TRBV3-2); 10 nucleotides line up with TRBD2. Per germline, CDR1 LGHDT and CDR2 YNNKEL (reference sequence). The CDR3 totals 14 residues. The J segment lost 4 bases and the V segment lost 6 bases, leaving 5 bases of the junction unmatched. This chain's CDR3 is CASRPTSGVETQYF. CDR3 nucleotides: TGTGCCAGCAGACCCACTAGCGGGGTAGAGACCCAGTACTTC.

V and J are TRBV10-3 and TRBJ2-3; TRBD1 might be the D (5 bases). Trimming took off 2 bases at V and 3 bases at J, with 15 bases between the two ends. Germline lookup yields CDR1 ENHRY and CDR2 SYGVKD. This CDR3 contains 16 residues. The CDR3 bases are TGTGCCATCAGTGAGGACCCATGGGGCCGAACAGATACGCAGTATTTT. This translates into CAISEDPWGRTDTQYF.

In its sample, this clone was seen once. The genes are TRBV7-6 and TRBJ1-1; perhaps TRBD1 as D (5 bases). The CDR3 has 13 amino acids. V gave up 3 bases and J gave up 7 bases, with 12 bases separating them. Germline V CDR1 and CDR2: SGHVS, FNYEAQ. The CDR3 nucleotides are TGTGCCAGCAGCTTCTCCAGGGAGAATGAAGCTTTCTTT. Its protein is CASSFSRENEAFF.